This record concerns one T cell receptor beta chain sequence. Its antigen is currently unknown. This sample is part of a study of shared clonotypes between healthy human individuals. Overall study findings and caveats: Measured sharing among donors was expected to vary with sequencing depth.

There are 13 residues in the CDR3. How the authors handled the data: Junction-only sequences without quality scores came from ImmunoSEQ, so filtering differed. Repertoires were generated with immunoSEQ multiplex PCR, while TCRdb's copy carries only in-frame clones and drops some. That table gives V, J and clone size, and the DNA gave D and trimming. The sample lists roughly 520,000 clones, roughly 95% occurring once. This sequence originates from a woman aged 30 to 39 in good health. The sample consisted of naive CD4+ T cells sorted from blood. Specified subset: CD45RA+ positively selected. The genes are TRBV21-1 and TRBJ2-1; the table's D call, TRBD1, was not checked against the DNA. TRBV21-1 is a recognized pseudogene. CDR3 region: CASSKGGNNEQFF. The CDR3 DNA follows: TGTGCCAGCAGCAAAGGTGGCAACAATGAGCAGTTCTTC.